The 14 T cell receptor beta chains below all came from one sample that was sequenced in a study of blood T cell repertoires in COVID-19. Only in-frame clones appear in the TCRdb table, and some are missing; sequencing was by immunoSEQ multiplex PCR. This sample has under 300,000 clones, with around 82% found just once. Sequencing was done on a sample of peripheral blood. These receptors were collected from a woman aged 80 or over with active or convalescent COVID-19.

The gene calls are TRBV11-2 and TRBJ2-3; D is perhaps TRBD2 (5 bases). Germline V gene data show CDR1 as SGHAT and CDR2 as FQNNGV. CDR3 length equals 17 residues. V shed 0 bases and J shed 1 base, with 14 bases lying between them. CDR3 coding DNA: TGTGCCAGCAGCTTAGATCAAACAGCGGCGGGCACAGATACGCAGTATTTT. This sequence encodes CASSLDQTAAGTDTQYF.

This clone came up a few times. The chain carries TRBV2 and TRBJ1-5, with D tentatively TRBD1 (5 bases). This CDR3 comprises 13 residues. Germline values: CDR1 SNHLY, CDR2 FYNNEI. The V end lost 4 bases, the J end lost 5 bases, and 9 bases lay between the germline ends. CDR3 in amino acids: CASSVEGHQPQHF. The CDR3 DNA reads TGTGCCAGCAGTGTGGAGGGGCATCAGCCCCAGCATTTT.

The rearrangement joins TRBV4-1 to TRBJ2-1, with 10 bases that match TRBD2. CDR1 is MGHRA and CDR2 is YSYEKL in the germline V gene. The junction had 6 bases not matched to a gene; V was cut back by 0 bases and J by 7 bases. The CDR3 contains 16 residues. Here the CDR3 reads CASSQESGRAVNEQFF. The CDR3 coding sequence is TGCGCCAGCAGCCAAGAAAGCGGGAGGGCCGTAAATGAGCAGTTCTTC.

The V and J genes are TRBV19 and TRBJ2-1, with D maybe TRBD2 (5 bases). CDR1 and CDR2 from the germline V gene are LNHDA and SQIVND (reference sequence). The CDR3 extends over 16 amino acids. V was trimmed by 8 bases and J by 0 bases, leaving 17 bases between them. The CDR3 loop is CASGPLARSSYNEQFF. CDR3 in DNA: TGTGCCAGTGGACCGTTAGCGCGAAGCTCCTACAATGAGCAGTTCTTC.

This clone showed up just once. This sequence joins TRBV5-1 and TRBJ2-6; no reliable D call. V was shortened by 4 bases and J by 0 bases, with 8 bases between the two germline ends. The CDR3 consists of 15 residues. Germline CDR1 is SGHRS and CDR2 is YFSETQ. This CDR3 is CASSAAFSGANVLTF. The CDR3 nucleotides read TGCGCCAGCAGCGCCGCGTTCTCTGGGGCCAACGTCCTGACTTTC.

This clone was recorded only once. The chain uses TRBV10-1 and TRBJ1-5; possible D gene TRBD1, 6 bases. V was trimmed by 5 bases and J by 0 bases, leaving 14 bases between them. There are 16 residues in the CDR3. CDR1 and CDR2 (germline): WNHNN, SYGVQD (reference sequence). DNA of the CDR3: TGCGCCAGCAGTACCGGACAGCTGTATAGCAATCAGCCCCAGCATTTT. It encodes CASSTGQLYSNQPQHF.

The chain combines TRBV2 with TRBJ2-5, with TRBD1 identical over 7 bases. The length of the CDR3 is 14 residues. Per germline, CDR1 SNHLY and CDR2 FYNNEI. V lost 4 bases to trimming and J lost 4 bases; unmatched junction nucleotides: 6. The CDR3, as DNA: TGTGCCAGCAGTGTCGACAGGGTAGCAGAGACCCAGTACTTC. Amino acid sequence: CASSVDRVAETQYF.

DNA for the CDR3: TGCGCCAGCAGCGTGGGACAGCGCACCTACGAGCAGTACTTC. Translated, it gives CASSVGQRTYEQYF. This chain connects TRBV5-1 to TRBJ2-7; 7 nucleotides agree with TRBD1. The CDR3 consists of 14 residues. V was clipped by 4 bases and J by 2 bases; unmatched bases: 6. Per the germline V gene, CDR1 is SGHRS and CDR2 is YFSETQ.

This clone was detected only a few times. The chain has TRBV24-1 and TRBJ2-5, with 9 bases identical to TRBD1. Germline V CDR1 and CDR2: KGHDR, SFDVKD. Germline trimming cut 4 bases from V and 2 bases from J; bases unmatched to any gene: 7. This CDR3 spans 16 amino acids. For the CDR3, the DNA is TGTGCCACCAGTGAACAGGGGACAGGGACGCAAGAGACCCAGTACTTC. It codes for CATSEQGTGTQETQYF.

This chain links TRBV9 with TRBJ2-1; 9 bases agree with TRBD2. CDR1 and CDR2 from the germline V gene are SGDLS and YYNGEE. J lost 0 bases, V lost 0 bases, and 7 bases had no gene match. CDR3 length equals 18 residues. CDR3 residues: CASSVATSGRSSYNEQFF. CDR3 DNA: TGTGCCAGCAGCGTAGCTACGAGCGGGAGGAGCTCCTACAATGAGCAGTTCTTC.

The genes are TRBV28 and TRBJ2-7, with a tentative D call TRBD2 (5 bases). The CDR3 has 13 residues. Germline assignment: CDR1 MDHEN and CDR2 SYDVKM. Between the trimmed V and J ends, which lost 6 bases and 6 bases, there was a span of 15 bases. CDR3 in DNA: TGTGCCAGCAGGTCTCAGCCCGGAGGCGAGCAGTACTTC. The encoded protein is CASRSQPGGEQYF.

V is TRBV5-5 and J is TRBJ1-1; 9 bases line up with TRBD1. The length of the CDR3 is 17 residues. The ends lost 2 bases at V and 0 bases at J; junction bases unmatched: 8. Germline V gene sequence: CDR1 SGHKS, CDR2 YYEKEE (reference sequence). The CDR3 is CASSFSGQGLLNTEAFF. CDR3 in DNA: TGTGCCAGCAGCTTCTCAGGACAGGGGCTACTGAACACTGAAGCTTTCTTT.

The J gene is TRBJ1-1, the V gene TRBV3-1 (or the pseudogene TRBV3-2); D perhaps matches TRBD1 (5 bases). This CDR3 is 14 amino acids long. Germline V gene data show CDR1 as LGHDT and CDR2 as YNNKEL (reference sequence). Trimming left V 1 base short and J 4 bases short, with 10 bases between. In DNA form, the CDR3 reads TGTGCCAGCAGCCAAGTCGGGGGAGGCACTGAAGCTTTCTTT. Amino acids: CASSQVGGGTEAFF.

The genes are TRBV18 and TRBJ1-1, with TRBD1 matching over 8 bases. The junction had 12 bases not matched to a gene; V was cut back by 4 bases and J by 14 bases. Germline CDR1 reads KGHSH; CDR2 reads LQKENI. This CDR3 is 13 amino acids long. The DNA for the CDR3 is TGTGCCAGCTCACTAAACGGCCGGACAGGGCGGTTCTTT. This translates into CASSLNGRTGRFF. The whole variable domain, remainder taken from reference TRBV18 and TRBJ1-1, is NAGVMQNPRHLVRRRGQEARLRCSPMKGHSHVYWYRQLPEEGLKFMVYLQKENIIDESGMPKERFSAEFPKEGPSILRIQQVVRGDSAAYFCASSLNGRTGRFFGQGTRLTVV.